This T cell receptor beta chain stems from a study of PD-L1 blockade in urothelial cancer. Study as a whole: Between 0 and 3 prior chemotherapy regimens had been given to patients.

Time point in this sample: pretreatment peripheral blood. Generated by immunoSEQ multiplex PCR, the TCRdb table keeps only in-frame clones and is missing some. Of tens of thousands of clones in the sample, approximately 90% are singletons; the top ten hold roughly 15%. The CDR3 consists of 18 residues. Germline V lookup: CDR1 SGHNT, CDR2 YYREEE (reference sequence). Germline trimming cut 4 bases from V and 1 base from J; bases unmatched to any gene: 16. Specimen: PBMCs, collected around atezolizumab (anti-PD-L1) treatment. The sequence was obtained from a woman aged 55-70 years with urothelial cancer. The rearrangement joins TRBV5-4 to TRBJ1-1; 7 bases fit TRBD1. CDR3 nucleotide sequence: TGTGCCAGCAGCCTGACATGGCGGACAGGATTTACGAACACTGAAGCTTTCTTT. Residues: CASSLTWRTGFTNTEAFF.